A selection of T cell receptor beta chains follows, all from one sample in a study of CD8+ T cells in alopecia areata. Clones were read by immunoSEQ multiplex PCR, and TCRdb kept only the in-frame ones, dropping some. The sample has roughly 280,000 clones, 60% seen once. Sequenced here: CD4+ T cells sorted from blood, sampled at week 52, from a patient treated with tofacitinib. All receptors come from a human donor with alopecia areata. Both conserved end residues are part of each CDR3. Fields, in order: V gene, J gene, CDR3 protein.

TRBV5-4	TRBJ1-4	CASSLGGTATEKLFF
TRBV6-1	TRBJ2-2	CASSGTGELFF
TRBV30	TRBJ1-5	CAWDREDQPQHF
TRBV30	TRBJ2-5	CAWSTRGETQYF
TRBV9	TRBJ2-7	CASSLRQGGTYEQYF
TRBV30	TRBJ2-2	CAWSGTGWNTGELFF
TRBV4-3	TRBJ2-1	CASSQGSGYNEQFF
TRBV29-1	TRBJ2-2	CSVEDQSRVAGELFF
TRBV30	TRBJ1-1	CAWSNTIEAFF
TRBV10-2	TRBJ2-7	CASRRGAGGEQYF